The entry below describes one T cell receptor (beta chain). The J segment lost 6 bases and the V segment lost 4 bases, leaving 6 bases of the junction unmatched. The CDR3 runs to 13 residues. Per the germline V gene, CDR1 is ENHRY and CDR2 is SYGVKD. Researchers took RNA transcripts and amplified the TCR beta CDR3 regions from them. RT-PCR in the first round (using the HTBI primer set) targeted the TCR CDR3. MiXCR, applied by TCRdb to the multiplex PCR reads, yields one record per CDR3 protein. Of over 500,000 distinct CDR3 sequences listed, 46% were seen once; the top ten hold about two fifths. This sample was included in a study of T cells in Graves' hyperthyroidism and ophthalmopathy.

The sequence was collected from an adult woman with Graves' disease, either hyperthyroidism or ophthalmopathy (not recorded which). The sequenced sample consisted of peripheral blood or thyroid tissue (not recorded which). This chain connects TRBV10-3 to TRBJ2-7; 7 bases align to TRBD1. The CDR3 loop is CAISGQGLGEQYF. CDR3 nucleotide sequence: TGTGCCATCAGTGGACAGGGTCTGGGCGAGCAGTACTTC.